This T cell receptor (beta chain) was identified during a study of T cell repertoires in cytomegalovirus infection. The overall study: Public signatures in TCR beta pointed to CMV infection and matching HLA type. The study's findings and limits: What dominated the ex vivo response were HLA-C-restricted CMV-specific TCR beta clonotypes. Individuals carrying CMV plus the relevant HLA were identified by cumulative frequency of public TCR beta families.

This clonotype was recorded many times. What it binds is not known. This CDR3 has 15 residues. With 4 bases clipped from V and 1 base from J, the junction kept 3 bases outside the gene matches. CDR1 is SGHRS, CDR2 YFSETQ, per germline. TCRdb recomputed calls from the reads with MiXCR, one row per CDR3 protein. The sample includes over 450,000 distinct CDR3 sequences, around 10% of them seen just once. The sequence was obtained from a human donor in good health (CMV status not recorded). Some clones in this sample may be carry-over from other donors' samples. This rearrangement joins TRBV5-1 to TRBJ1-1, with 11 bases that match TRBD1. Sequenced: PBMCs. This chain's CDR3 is CASSADRGRNTEAFF. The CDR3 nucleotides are TGCGCCAGCAGCGCGGACAGGGGGCGGAACACTGAAGCTTTCTTT.